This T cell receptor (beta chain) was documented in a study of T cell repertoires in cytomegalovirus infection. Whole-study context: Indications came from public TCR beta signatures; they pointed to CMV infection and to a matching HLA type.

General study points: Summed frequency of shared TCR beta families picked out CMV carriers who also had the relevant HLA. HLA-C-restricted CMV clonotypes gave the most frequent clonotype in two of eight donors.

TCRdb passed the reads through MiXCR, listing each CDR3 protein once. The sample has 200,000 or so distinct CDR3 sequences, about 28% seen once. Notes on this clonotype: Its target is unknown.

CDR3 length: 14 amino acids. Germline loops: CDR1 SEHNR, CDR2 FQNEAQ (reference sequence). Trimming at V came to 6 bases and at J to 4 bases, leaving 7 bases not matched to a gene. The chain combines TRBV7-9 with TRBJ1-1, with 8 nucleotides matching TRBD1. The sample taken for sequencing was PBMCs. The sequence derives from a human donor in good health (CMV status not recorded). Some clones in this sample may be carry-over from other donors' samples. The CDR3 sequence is CASSYGQGGTEAFF. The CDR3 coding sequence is TGTGCCAGCAGTTACGGACAGGGAGGCACTGAAGCTTTCTTT.